Each of the 22 T cell receptor beta chains below was sequenced from the same sample in a study of shared clonotypes between healthy human individuals. Sequenced by immunoSEQ multiplex PCR; TCRdb stores in-frame clones only, minus some. In the table there are roughly 1,500,000 clones, about 98.5% of which are singletons. Sequencing was carried out using naive CD4+ T cells sorted from blood. Subset of the sample: CD45RA+ positively selected. These receptors were collected from a man aged 25-45 years in good health.

The rearrangement links TRBV30 to TRBJ2-7; D unclear. The V gene's germline CDR1 is GTSNPN and CDR2 SVGIG (reference sequence). V was trimmed by 0 bases and J by 2 bases, leaving 8 bases between them. CDR3 length: 13 amino acids. The CDR3 DNA is TGTGCCTGGAGTGTCCTCTCAACCTACGAGCAGTACTTC. This gives the protein CAWSVLSTYEQYF.

V usage is TRBV15 and J usage is TRBJ1-5, with D possibly TRBD1 on 6 matching bases. V was cut by 1 base and J by 0 bases, with 7 bases left in between. CDR1 is LNHNV, CDR2 YYDKDF, per germline (reference sequence). The CDR3 covers 15 residues. This CDR3 reads CATSRAGASNQPQHF. The CDR3 bases are TGTGCCACCAGCAGAGCGGGGGCTAGCAATCAGCCCCAGCATTTT.

In regard to this clone: The same CDR3 also results from other DNA sequences found in this sample. The chain combines TRBV5-1 with TRBJ1-5; 7 bases fit TRBD1. The CDR3 extends over 14 amino acids. Germline V gene sequence: CDR1 SGHRS, CDR2 YFSETQ. Trimming removed 4 bases from V and 4 bases from J; junction bases left unmatched: 5. CDR3 DNA: TGCGCCAGCAGCCTCGGGACAGATAATCAGCCCCAGCATTTT. Protein product: CASSLGTDNQPQHF.

The J gene is TRBJ2-1, the V gene TRBV5-1, with TRBD2 matching 7 bases. The CDR3 spans 15 residues. Trimming removed 2 bases from V and 6 bases from J; junction bases left unmatched: 8. Germline-derived CDR1 and CDR2 are SGHRS and YFSETQ. CDR3 sequence (DNA): TGCGCCAGCAGCTTTGAGGCGGGAGTTTTCAATGAGCAGTTCTTC. It specifies CASSFEAGVFNEQFF.

The rearrangement links TRBV7-2 to TRBJ2-7; D is possibly TRBD2 (5 bases). This CDR3 is 17 amino acids long. Trimming removed 8 bases at V and 4 bases at J, with 27 bases between. Germline lookup yields CDR1 SGHTA and CDR2 FQGNSA. CDR3 DNA sequence: TGTGCCAGCGGGTTAAAAGCTTCCGACGGACTGATTTACGAGCAGTACTTC. As protein: CASGLKASDGLIYEQYF. Using reference TRBV7-2 and TRBJ2-7 for the parts outside the CDR3, the full variable domain is GAGVSQSPSNKVTEKGKDVELRCDPISGHTALYWYRQSLGQGLEFLIYFQGNSAPDKSGLPSDRFSAERTGGSVSTLTIQRTQQEDSAVYLCASGLKASDGLIYEQYFGPGTRLTVT.

The genes are TRBV10-3 and TRBJ2-6, with D unresolved. This CDR3 region has 17 residues. The V gene's germline CDR1 is ENHRY and CDR2 SYGVKD. V lost 4 bases to trimming and J lost 4 bases, with 17 bases between them. The CDR3 sequence: CAISGSELRRGANVLTF. The DNA of the CDR3 is TGTGCCATCAGTGGTTCGGAGCTTCGACGGGGGGCCAACGTCCTGACTTTC.

The DNA of the CDR3 is TGTGCCAGCTCCCCCGGGACAAAAAACGAGCAGTACTTC. This codes for CASSPGTKNEQYF. The rearrangement uses TRBV18 and TRBJ2-7, with D tentatively TRBD1 (6 bases). Germline loops: CDR1 KGHSH, CDR2 LQKENI. With 6 bases removed from V and 5 bases from J, the gap between germline ends came to 14 bases. CDR3 length: 13 amino acids. The entire variable domain, with the rest obtained from reference TRBV18 and TRBJ2-7, is as follows: NAGVMQNPRHLVRRRGQEARLRCSPMKGHSHVYWYRQLPEEGLKFMVYLQKENIIDESGMPKERFSAEFPKEGPSILRIQQVVRGDSAAYFCASSPGTKNEQYFGPGTRLTVT.

The chain combines TRBV27 with TRBJ2-1, with 8 bases identical to TRBD1. From germline, CDR1 is MNHEY and CDR2 SMNVEV (reference sequence). This CDR3 is built from 16 residues. Germline trimming cut 4 bases from V and 4 bases from J; bases unmatched to any gene: 9. CDR3 region: CASSSPSRDRYNEQFF. CDR3 nucleotide sequence: TGTGCCAGCAGTTCCCCTAGTAGGGACAGGTACAATGAGCAGTTCTTC.

This clone was counted a single time. CDR3 sequence: CASSPFWSSYEQYF. In DNA form, the CDR3 reads TGTGCCAGCAGCCCCTTCTGGAGCTCCTACGAGCAGTACTTC. The V and J genes are TRBV7-8 and TRBJ2-7; D call uncertain. Germline assignment: CDR1 SGHVS and CDR2 FQNEAQ. The CDR3 runs 14 residues. Trimming left V 5 bases short and J 0 bases short, with 11 bases between. The full variable domain, rest sourced from reference TRBV7-8 and TRBJ2-7, is GAGVSQSPRYKVAKRGQDVALRCDPISGHVSLFWYQQALGQGPEFLTYFQNEAQLDKSGLPSDRFFAERPEGSVSTLKIQRTQQEDSAVYLCASSPFWSSYEQYFGPGTRLTVT.

Turning to this clone: Distinct nucleotide sequences in the sample also encode this CDR3. The chain employs TRBV27 and TRBJ1-5; 7 bases match TRBD1. Trimming removed 5 bases from V and 1 base from J; junction bases left unmatched: 11. The CDR3 runs to 17 residues. Germline CDR1 MNHEY, CDR2 SMNVEV (reference sequence). The CDR3 DNA is TGTGCCAGCAGTCCAAGACAGGGATTAGGAAGCAATCAGCCCCAGCATTTT. Protein sequence: CASSPRQGLGSNQPQHF.

V usage is TRBV14 and J usage is TRBJ2-7; 9 nucleotides align to TRBD2. The CDR3 loop spans 17 amino acids. V lost 0 bases to trimming and J lost 2 bases; unmatched junction nucleotides: 8. Germline V gene lookup returns CDR1 SGHDN and CDR2 FVKESK. The CDR3 loop reads CASSQDGRSGSPYEQYF. In DNA form, the CDR3 reads TGTGCCAGCAGCCAAGATGGTCGTAGCGGGAGTCCCTACGAGCAGTACTTC. The full variable domain, completed using reference TRBV14 and TRBJ2-7, is EAGVTQFPSHSVIEKGQTVTLRCDPISGHDNLYWYRRVMGKEIKFLLHFVKESKQDESGMPNNRFLAERTGGTYSTLKVQPAELEDSGVYFCASSQDGRSGSPYEQYFGPGTRLTVT.

The chain carries TRBV5-1 and TRBJ2-5; no reliable D call. This CDR3 contains 13 residues. Trimming pared 7 bases from V and 2 bases from J, leaving 12 bases between. CDR1 is SGHRS, CDR2 YFSETQ, per germline. The DNA of the CDR3 is TGCGCCAGCCGGATATTGACACAAGAGACCCAGTACTTC. Translation gives CASRILTQETQYF.

For the CDR3, the DNA is TGTGCCAGCAGCAACCCGGGACAGGGAGGTGAAAAACTGTTTTTT. Residues: CASSNPGQGGEKLFF. This chain joins TRBV5-5 and TRBJ1-4; TRBD1 agrees at 9 bases. Trimming took 4 bases from V and 7 from J; bases not matched to a gene: 8. The CDR3 is 15 amino acids. Germline CDR1 is SGHKS and CDR2 is YYEKEE (reference sequence). Full variable domain (remainder filled in from reference TRBV5-5 and TRBJ1-4): DAGVTQSPTHLIKTRGQQVTLRCSPISGHKSVSWYQQVLGQGPQFIFQYYEKEERGRGNFPDRFSARQFPNYSSELNVNALLLGDSALYLCASSNPGQGGEKLFFGSGTQLSVL.

V usage is TRBV9 and J usage is TRBJ2-3; D not resolved. Germline-derived CDR1 and CDR2 are SGDLS and YYNGEE. V was cut by 0 bases and J by 2 bases, with 16 bases left in between. The CDR3 loop spans 17 amino acids. The CDR3 spells CASSVAPPAGLTDTQYF. DNA for the CDR3: TGTGCCAGCAGCGTAGCCCCACCGGCAGGCCTCACAGATACGCAGTATTTT. The full variable domain, completed using reference TRBV9 and TRBJ2-3, is DSGVTQTPKHLITATGQRVTLRCSPRSGDLSVYWYQQSLDQGLQFLIQYYNGEERAKGNILERFSAQQFPDLHSELNLSSLELGDSALYFCASSVAPPAGLTDTQYFGPGTRLTVL.

The chain recombines TRBV7-2 with TRBJ1-5, with TRBD1 as a possible D gene (5 bases). Germline assignment: CDR1 SGHTA and CDR2 FQGNSA. V was clipped by 5 bases and J by 0 bases, with 8 bases between them. The CDR3 loop spans 14 amino acids. CDR3 in DNA: TGTGCCAGCAGCCCGGGGGGTAGCAATCAGCCCCAGCATTTT. Protein product: CASSPGGSNQPQHF. Full variable domain (outside the CDR3, taken from reference TRBV7-2 and TRBJ1-5): GAGVSQSPSNKVTEKGKDVELRCDPISGHTALYWYRQSLGQGLEFLIYFQGNSAPDKSGLPSDRFSAERTGGSVSTLTIQRTQQEDSAVYLCASSPGGSNQPQHFGDGTRLSIL.

The chain has TRBV6-1 and TRBJ1-5; D gene ambiguous. The V end was cut by 1 base, the J end by 0 bases, with 7 bases between. The CDR3 has 15 amino acids. Germline V gene data show CDR1 as MNHNS and CDR2 as SASEGT. The chain's CDR3 is CASSEGFGSNQPQHF. The CDR3 DNA reads as TGTGCCAGCAGTGAAGGATTTGGTAGCAATCAGCCCCAGCATTTT.

V gene TRBV11-2 combines with J gene TRBJ2-1, with D perhaps assigned TRBD1 or TRBD2 (6 bases each). CDR1 and CDR2 from the germline V gene are SGHAT and FQNNGV. Deletions cut 5 bases from V and 4 bases from J, with 15 bases between. CDR3 length: 15 amino acids. The CDR3 coding sequence is TGTGCCAGCAGCATCCGGGGGCGAGGTTACAATGAGCAGTTCTTC. Encoded protein: CASSIRGRGYNEQFF. The whole variable domain, filled in from reference TRBV11-2 and TRBJ2-1, reads EAGVAQSPRYKIIEKRQSVAFWCNPISGHATLYWYQQILGQGPKLLIQFQNNGVVDDSQLPKDRFSAERLKGVDSTLKIQPAKLEDSAVYLCASSIRGRGYNEQFFGPGTRLTVL.

The chain carries TRBV7-2 and TRBJ2-1; no definite D call. The CDR3 spans 13 residues. The V gene lost 5 bases and the J gene lost 7 bases, with 12 bases spanning the gap. Germline V gene sequence: CDR1 SGHTA, CDR2 FQGNSA. CDR3 DNA sequence: TGTGCCAGCAGCCCTCCATCCTGGAATGAGCAGTTCTTC. Residues: CASSPPSWNEQFF. Variable domain in full (rest from reference TRBV7-2 and TRBJ2-1): GAGVSQSPSNKVTEKGKDVELRCDPISGHTALYWYRQSLGQGLEFLIYFQGNSAPDKSGLPSDRFSAERTGGSVSTLTIQRTQQEDSAVYLCASSPPSWNEQFFGPGTRLTVL.

The chain employs TRBV28 and TRBJ1-1; D gene ambiguous. The V end lost 2 bases, the J end lost 7 bases, and 8 bases lay between the germline ends. This CDR3 spans 12 amino acids. Germline CDR1 and CDR2: MDHEN and SYDVKM. The chain's CDR3 is CASSLTRFEAFF. As DNA, the CDR3 is TGTGCCAGCAGTTTAACCAGATTTGAAGCTTTCTTT.

The chain employs TRBV5-1 and TRBJ2-3, with a weak D call TRBD1 (6 bases). V was clipped by 4 bases and J by 4 bases, with 10 bases between them. Looked up from germline, CDR1 is SGHRS and CDR2 is YFSETQ. The CDR3 is 13 residues long. This chain's CDR3 is CASSTGQPDTQYF. CDR3 sequence (DNA): TGCGCCAGCAGCACGGGACAACCAGATACGCAGTATTTT. Supplemented by reference TRBV5-1 and TRBJ2-3, the full variable domain reads KAGVTQTPRYLIKTRGQQVTLSCSPISGHRSVSWYQQTPGQGLQFLFEYFSETQRNKGNFPGRFSGRQFSNSRSEMNVSTLELGDSALYLCASSTGQPDTQYFGPGTRLTVL.

The rearrangement uses TRBV21-1 and TRBJ1-2. TRBV21-1 is a pseudogene locus. The length of the CDR3 is 16 residues. The CDR3 loop is CASSKARQTNNYGYTF. The CDR3 coding sequence is TGTGCCAGCAGCAAAGCGCGGCAAACGAACAACTATGGCTACACCTTC.

The chain uses TRBV18 and TRBJ1-2, with 11 bases matching TRBD1. The CDR3 extends over 15 amino acids. The V segment lost 0 bases and the J segment 8 bases; nucleotides outside the gene matches: 5. Per the germline V gene, CDR1 is KGHSH and CDR2 is LQKENI. The CDR3 DNA follows: TGTGCCAGCTCACCACCGGACAGGGGGCTTTGGGGCTACACCTTC. Its protein is CASSPPDRGLWGYTF. The variable domain in full, with the rest retrieved from reference TRBV18 and TRBJ1-2, is NAGVMQNPRHLVRRRGQEARLRCSPMKGHSHVYWYRQLPEEGLKFMVYLQKENIIDESGMPKERFSAEFPKEGPSILRIQQVVRGDSAAYFCASSPPDRGLWGYTFGSGTRLTVV.